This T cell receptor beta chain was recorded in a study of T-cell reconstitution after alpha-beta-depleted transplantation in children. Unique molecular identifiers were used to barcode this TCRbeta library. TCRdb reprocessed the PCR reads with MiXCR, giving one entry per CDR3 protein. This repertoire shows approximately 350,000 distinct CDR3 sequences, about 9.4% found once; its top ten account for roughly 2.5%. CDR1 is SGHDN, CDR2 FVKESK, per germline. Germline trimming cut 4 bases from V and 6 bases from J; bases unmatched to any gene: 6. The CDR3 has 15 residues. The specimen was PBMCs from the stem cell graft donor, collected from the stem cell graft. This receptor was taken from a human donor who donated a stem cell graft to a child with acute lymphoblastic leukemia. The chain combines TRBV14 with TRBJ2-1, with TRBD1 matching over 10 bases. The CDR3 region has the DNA TGTGCCAGCAGCCTCCGGGACAGGGGTGGCAATGAGCAGTTCTTC. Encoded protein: CASSLRDRGGNEQFF. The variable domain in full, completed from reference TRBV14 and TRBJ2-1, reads EAGVTQFPSHSVIEKGQTVTLRCDPISGHDNLYWYRRVMGKEIKFLLHFVKESKQDESGMPNNRFLAERTGGTYSTLKVQPAELEDSGVYFCASSLRDRGGNEQFFGPGTRLTVL.